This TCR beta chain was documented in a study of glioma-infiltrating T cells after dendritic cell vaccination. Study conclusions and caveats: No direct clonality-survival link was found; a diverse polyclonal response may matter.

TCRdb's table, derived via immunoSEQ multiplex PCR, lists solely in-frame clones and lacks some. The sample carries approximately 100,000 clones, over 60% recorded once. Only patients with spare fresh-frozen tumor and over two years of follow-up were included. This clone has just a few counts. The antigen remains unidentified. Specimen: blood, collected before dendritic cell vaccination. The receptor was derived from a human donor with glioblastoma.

CDR3 amino acids: CASSKDRGWVYNEQFF. The CDR3 DNA sequence: TGTGCCAGCAGCAAAGATCGGGGGTGGGTCTACAATGAGCAGTTCTTC. The chain combines TRBV21-1 with TRBJ2-1; the listed D gene, TRBD2, was not tested against the DNA. TRBV21-1 is noted as a pseudogene. The CDR3 has 16 residues.